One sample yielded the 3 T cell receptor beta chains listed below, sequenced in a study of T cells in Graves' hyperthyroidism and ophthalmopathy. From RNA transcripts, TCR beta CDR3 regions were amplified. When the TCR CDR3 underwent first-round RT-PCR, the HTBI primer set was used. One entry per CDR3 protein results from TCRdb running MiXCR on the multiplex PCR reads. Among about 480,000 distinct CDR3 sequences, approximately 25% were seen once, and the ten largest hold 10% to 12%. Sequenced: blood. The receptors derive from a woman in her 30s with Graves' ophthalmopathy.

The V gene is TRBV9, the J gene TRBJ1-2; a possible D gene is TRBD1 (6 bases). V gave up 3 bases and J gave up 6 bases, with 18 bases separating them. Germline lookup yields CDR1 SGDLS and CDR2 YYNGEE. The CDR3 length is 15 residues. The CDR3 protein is CASSARTDRSHGYTF. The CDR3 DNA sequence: TGTGCCAGCAGCGCCAGGACGGACAGATCCCATGGCTACACCTTC.

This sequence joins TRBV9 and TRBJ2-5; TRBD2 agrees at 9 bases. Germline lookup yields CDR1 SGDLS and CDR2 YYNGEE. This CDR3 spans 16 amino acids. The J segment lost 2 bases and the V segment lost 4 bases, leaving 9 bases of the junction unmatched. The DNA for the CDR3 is TGTGCCAGCAGCATCGGAAGCGGGGGGACGCAAGAGACCCAGTACTTC. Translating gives CASSIGSGGTQETQYF. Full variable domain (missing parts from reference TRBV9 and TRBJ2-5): DSGVTQTPKHLITATGQRVTLRCSPRSGDLSVYWYQQSLDQGLQFLIQYYNGEERAKGNILERFSAQQFPDLHSELNLSSLELGDSALYFCASSIGSGGTQETQYFGPGTRLLVL.

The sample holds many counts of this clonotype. The CDR3 nucleotides read TGTGCCAGCAGGGCTATGACTGAAGCTTTCTTT. This translates into CASRAMTEAFF. The chain combines TRBV28 with TRBJ1-1; D is unresolved. This CDR3 contains 11 residues. Trimming removed 6 bases at V and 5 bases at J, with 7 bases between. Germline lookup yields CDR1 MDHEN and CDR2 SYDVKM.